Listed below are T cell receptor beta chains from one sample, sequenced in a study of shared clonotypes between healthy human individuals. Method: immunoSEQ multiplex PCR; TCRdb's copy keeps in-frame clones and lacks some. The sample has about 990,000 clones; about 80% are singletons. Source material: memory CD4+ T cells from PBMCs. These receptors were taken from a young man in good health. Some clones in this sample may be carry-over from other donors' samples. CDR3s include the opening cysteine and the closing phenylalanine or tryptophan. D genes are given only for firm matches. The size entry is marked missing in some rows and otherwise reads once, few, many or a size class.

V gene	CDR3 length	clone size	D gene	J gene	CDR3 protein	CDR3 DNA
TRBV6-1	13	NA	TRBD1	TRBJ2-7	CASTLWTGLEQYF	TGTGCCAGCACTCTTTGGACAGGGCTCGAGCAGTACTTC
TRBV6-1	14	NA	NA	TRBJ1-5	CASSEFENRPPQHF	TGTGCCAGCAGTGAATTCGAGAACAGACCGCCCCAGCATTTT
TRBV5-5	12	NA	TRBD2	TRBJ2-1	CASSLLAGAGFF	TGTGCCAGCAGTCTCCTAGCGGGAGCGGGGTTCTTC
TRBV28	15	once	TRBD1	TRBJ2-5	CASSLPRTGVQTQYF	TGTGCCAGCAGTTTACCCCGGACAGGGGTACAGACCCAGTACTTC
TRBV5-1	14	NA	NA	TRBJ2-3	CASSLATYTDTQYF	TGCGCCAGCAGCTTGGCTACCTACACAGATACGCAGTATTTT
TRBV5-1	13	few	TRBD1	TRBJ2-2	CASSWGQYGELFF	TGCGCCAGCAGCTGGGGACAGTACGGGGAGCTGTTTTTT
TRBV21-1	17	NA	NA	TRBJ2-7	CASSAQGTSGRPYEQYF	TGTGCCAGCAGCGCACAGGGGACTAGCGGACGTCCTTACGAGCAGTACTTC
TRBV5-1	14	NA	NA	TRBJ2-1	CASSLGPGANEQFF	TGCGCCAGCAGCTTGGGTCCAGGGGCCAATGAGCAGTTCTTC
TRBV6-5	13	many	NA	TRBJ2-5	CASSSYRRETQYF	TGTGCCAGCAGTTCATACCGCCGGGAGACCCAGTACTTC
TRBV10-3	15	NA	NA	TRBJ1-5	CAIRAAGGSNQPQHF	TGTGCCATCAGAGCTGCGGGGGGCAGCAATCAGCCCCAGCATTTT
TRBV28	16	NA	TRBD1	TRBJ2-1	CASSLKEQGAYNEQFF	TGTGCCAGCAGTTTAAAGGAACAGGGGGCGTACAATGAGCAGTTCTTC
TRBV2	14	NA	NA	TRBJ2-6	CASTRHSGANVLTF	TGTGCCAGCACCAGGCACTCTGGGGCCAACGTCCTGACTTTC
TRBV5-1	13	NA	NA	TRBJ1-2	CASNEGRDYGYTF	TGCGCCAGCAATGAGGGGCGAGACTATGGCTACACCTTC
TRBV23-1	15	NA	NA	TRBJ1-2	CARKNREPLNYGYTF	TGCGCCAGAAAGAACAGGGAACCCCTCAACTATGGCTACACCTTC
TRBV7-2	15	NA	NA	TRBJ1-2	CASRQAGPNRRGYTF	TGTGCCAGCAGACAAGCCGGACCCAATCGTCGGGGCTACACCTTC
TRBV5-1	13	once	NA	TRBJ2-5	CASSLLGGRAQYF	TGCGCCAGCAGCTTGCTTGGAGGACGTGCCCAGTACTTC
TRBV9	15	NA	TRBD1	TRBJ1-4	CASSPLTGLNEKLFF	TGTGCCAGCAGCCCCCTGACAGGGTTGAATGAAAAACTGTTTTTT
TRBV6-5	16	NA	TRBD2	TRBJ2-1	CASSYASGAGDNEQFF	TGTGCCAGCAGTTACGCATCTGGGGCGGGGGACAATGAGCAGTTCTTC
TRBV19	20	once	TRBD1	TRBJ2-2	CASSTRVQGPWNLNTGELFF	TGTGCCAGTAGCACCCGGGTACAGGGGCCGTGGAACCTGAACACCGGGGAGCTGTTTTTT
TRBV10-3	13	NA	NA	TRBJ1-3	CASKRQAGNTIYF	TGTGCCAGTAAGCGGCAGGCTGGAAACACCATATATTTT
TRBV5-5	14	NA	NA	TRBJ2-7	CASSLRDPPGEQYF	TGTGCCAGCAGCCTAAGGGACCCCCCGGGCGAGCAGTACTTC
TRBV7-2	13	NA	TRBD1	TRBJ2-7	CASSYYDRVEQYF	TGTGCCAGCAGCTACTACGACAGGGTCGAGCAGTACTTC
TRBV28	14	NA	TRBD1	TRBJ2-7	CASNGQGASYEQYF	TGTGCCAGCAATGGACAGGGGGCCTCCTACGAGCAGTACTTC
TRBV11-2	14	NA	NA	TRBJ1-1	CASSFYGQNTEAFF	TGTGCCAGCAGCTTCTATGGGCAGAACACTGAAGCTTTCTTT
TRBV28	14	many	TRBD1	TRBJ2-7	CASSLAGQGWEQYF	TGTGCCAGCAGTTTAGCGGGACAGGGTTGGGAGCAGTACTTC
TRBV5-4	14	NA	TRBD1	TRBJ2-7	CASSAGTGVGEQYF	TGTGCCAGCAGCGCCGGGACAGGGGTGGGCGAGCAGTACTTC
TRBV5-6	14	NA	NA	TRBJ2-5	CASSLGVAFGTQYF	TGTGCCAGCAGCTTGGGGGTAGCCTTCGGGACCCAGTACTTC
TRBV29-1	15	NA	TRBD2	TRBJ2-7	CSVHYAGTSGSAQYF	TGCAGCGTTCACTACGCCGGGACTAGCGGGTCCGCGCAGTACTTC
TRBV6-5	13	NA	NA	TRBJ1-2	CASSYGITYGYTF	TGTGCCAGCAGTTACGGGATAACCTATGGCTACACCTTC
TRBV6-6	15	NA	TRBD2	TRBJ2-2	CASSVAGGRTGELFF	TGTGCCAGCAGTGTAGCGGGAGGCAGAACCGGGGAGCTGTTTTTT
TRBV27	16	few	NA	TRBJ2-3	CASSLRLIFSTDTQYF	TGTGCCAGCAGTTTAAGGTTAATTTTTAGCACAGATACGCAGTATTTT
TRBV5-6	15	NA	TRBD2	TRBJ2-3	CASSLGAGGFNTQYF	TGTGCCAGCAGCTTGGGGGCGGGAGGTTTTAATACGCAGTATTTT
TRBV5-1	15	NA	NA	TRBJ2-1	CASSLELATYNEQFF	TGCGCCAGCAGCTTGGAGTTGGCGACCTACAATGAGCAGTTCTTC
TRBV7-3	16	NA	TRBD2	TRBJ2-3	CASSPGLAGYTDTQYF	TGTGCCAGCAGCCCCGGACTAGCGGGTTACACAGATACGCAGTATTTT
TRBV7-2	16	NA	TRBD1	TRBJ2-1	CASRSGTGSSYNEQFF	TGTGCCAGCAGGTCCGGGACAGGGAGCTCCTACAATGAGCAGTTCTTC
TRBV5-1	15	NA	TRBD1	TRBJ1-4	CASSPDRGTNEKLFF	TGCGCCAGCAGCCCGGACAGGGGAACTAATGAAAAACTGTTTTTT
TRBV6-1	16	NA	TRBD1	TRBJ1-5	CASSGGTGRFNQPQHF	TGTGCCAGCAGTGGCGGGACAGGGCGATTCAATCAGCCCCAGCATTTT
TRBV4-3	16	NA	TRBD1	TRBJ2-3	CASSQQSGTVTDTQYF	TGCGCCAGCAGCCAGCAGTCCGGGACAGTCACAGATACGCAGTATTTT
TRBV11-2	13	NA	NA	TRBJ2-7	CASSPLRGSFKYF	TGTGCCAGCAGCCCACTGAGGGGTTCATTTAAGTACTTC
TRBV4-1	13	NA	TRBD1	TRBJ2-5	CASRQGIQETQYF	TGCGCCAGCAGACAGGGGATCCAAGAGACCCAGTACTTC
TRBV7-2	14	NA	NA	TRBJ2-7	CASSSRQTSYEQYF	TGTGCCAGCAGCTCAAGACAGACTTCCTACGAGCAGTACTTC
TRBV6-1	13	NA	NA	TRBJ1-2	CASSERGIYGYTF	TGTGCCAGCAGTGAACGGGGAATATATGGCTACACCTTC
TRBV5-1	17	NA	TRBD1	TRBJ1-1	CASSPILPDRMNTEAFF	TGCGCCAGCAGCCCAATCCTACCGGACAGGATGAACACTGAAGCTTTCTTT
TRBV15	13	few	NA	TRBJ1-4	CATSGTTNEKLFF	TGTGCCACCAGCGGGACAACTAATGAAAAACTGTTTTTT
TRBV2	10	NA	NA	TRBJ2-5	CASARETQYF	TGTGCCAGCGCAAGGGAGACCCAGTACTTC
TRBV7-3	16	NA	TRBD1	TRBJ2-5	CASSLTAGGKGETQYF	TGTGCCAGCAGCTTAACAGCAGGGGGCAAGGGAGAGACCCAGTACTTC
TRBV15	15	NA	NA	TRBJ2-6	CATSTPLGGANVLTF	TGTGCCACCAGCACTCCCCTCGGGGGGGCCAACGTCCTGACTTTC
TRBV5-1	16	NA	TRBD1	TRBJ1-1	CASSSGQGGVNTEAFF	TGCGCCAGCAGCTCCGGACAGGGAGGGGTGAACACTGAAGCTTTCTTT
TRBV18	15	NA	NA	TRBJ2-1	CASSSFGGSYNEQFF	TGTGCCAGCTCTTCCTTCGGGGGCTCCTACAATGAGCAGTTCTTC
TRBV29-1	12	NA	NA	TRBJ2-5	CSVSAPQETQYF	TGCAGCGTTTCAGCTCCCCAAGAGACCCAGTACTTC
TRBV5-1	16	NA	TRBD2	TRBJ2-1	CASSRRTSGRENEQFF	TGCGCCAGCAGCCGGAGGACTAGCGGGAGGGAGAATGAGCAGTTCTTC
TRBV7-3	15	NA	NA	TRBJ2-1	CASSLKLASVDEQFF	TGTGCCAGCAGCTTAAAGCTTGCTAGCGTTGATGAGCAGTTCTTC
TRBV10-1	15	NA	TRBD2	TRBJ2-1	CASSESGAGGREQFF	TGCGCCAGCAGTGAGTCAGGAGCGGGAGGGCGCGAGCAGTTCTTC
TRBV15	17	many	TRBD1	TRBJ1-1	CATSRKDRGAVGTEAFF	TGTGCCACCAGCAGGAAAGACAGGGGAGCTGTGGGCACTGAAGCTTTCTTT
TRBV5-1	15	NA	NA	TRBJ2-2	CASSLDWGATGELFF	TGCGCCAGCAGCTTGGACTGGGGGGCCACCGGGGAGCTGTTTTTT